This record covers a single T cell receptor beta chain. This sample was taken from a study of shared clonotypes between healthy human individuals. The protocol was immunoSEQ multiplex PCR, while the TCRdb copy is restricted to in-frame clones and leaves out a portion. Of about half a million clones listed, more than 65% are singletons. This CDR3 has 13 amino acids. Germline-derived CDR1 and CDR2 are MNHEY and SMNVEV (reference sequence). V lost 2 bases to trimming and J lost 3 bases, with 4 bases between them. The clonotype was recovered from a woman aged 40 to 50 in good health. Some clones in this sample may be carry-over from other donors' samples. The V call is TRBV27, the J call TRBJ2-2; no clear D gene. Sequenced sample: PBMCs. The CDR3 DNA reads as TGTGCCAGCAGTTTAGGGTACACCGGGGAGCTGTTTTTT. It is translated as CASSLGYTGELFF.